A single sample gave rise to the 10 T cell receptor beta chains below, sequenced in a study of T cells in Graves' hyperthyroidism and ophthalmopathy. Amplification of TCR beta CDR3 regions was performed using RNA transcripts as template. TCR CDR3 regions were first amplified by RT-PCR with HTBI primers. Each CDR3 protein gets one entry after TCRdb re-called the multiplex PCR reads with MiXCR. The sample contains some 440,000 distinct CDR3 sequences, 15% to 18% of which appear only once. The source material was blood. All receptors derive from a woman between 18 and 29 years old with Graves' hyperthyroidism.

This clonotype has a count of ten or more. V is TRBV2 and J is TRBJ2-7; a weak D match, TRBD1 (5 bases). Germline V gives CDR1 SNHLY, CDR2 FYNNEI. V was shortened by 7 bases and J by 4 bases, with 8 bases between the two germline ends. The CDR3 runs to 11 residues. The CDR3 spells CASMGRYEQYF. The DNA for the CDR3 is TGTGCCAGCATGGGGCGATACGAGCAGTACTTC.

The sample holds many counts of this clonotype. The genes are TRBV12-3 or TRBV12-4 and TRBJ1-5; D remains unclear. CDR3 length: 12 residues. V dropped 2 bases and J dropped 9 bases, with 8 bases sitting between them. CDR3 protein: CASSLTRGPQHF. DNA of the CDR3: TGTGCCAGCAGTTTAACGCGAGGGCCCCAGCATTTT.

The rearrangement joins TRBV20-1 to TRBJ1-2, with D perhaps TRBD1 (5 bases). Germline V CDR1 and CDR2: DFQATT, SNEGSKA (reference sequence). V was shortened by 1 base and J by 5 bases, with 14 bases between the two germline ends. This CDR3 is built from 14 residues. The CDR3 here is CSARGPGRLYGYTF. CDR3 nucleotide sequence: TGCAGTGCTAGAGGTCCGGGACGCTTGTATGGCTACACCTTC.

This clonotype was observed at least ten times. The chain has TRBV12-3 or TRBV12-4 and TRBJ2-1, with D possibly being TRBD2 (5 bases). Trimming left V 8 bases short and J 9 bases short, with 20 bases between. The CDR3 runs to 14 residues. CDR3 residues: CASGVLASRGEQFF. In DNA form, the CDR3 reads TGTGCCAGCGGGGTGCTAGCTAGTCGCGGTGAGCAGTTCTTC.

This clonotype was found many times. The V and J genes are TRBV2 and TRBJ1-6; 9 bases line up with TRBD1. The CDR3 is 14 amino acids. Losses at the gene ends were 5 bases for V and 13 bases for J; bases not matched to a gene: 9. Looked up from germline, CDR1 is SNHLY and CDR2 is FYNNEI. In nucleotides, the CDR3 is TGTGCCAGCAGTCCTAAAGGGACAGGGTCCCCCCTCCACTTT. Protein product: CASSPKGTGSPLHF.

This clonotype was observed a few times. The DNA of the CDR3 is TGTGCCAGCAGCACTTCGGAAAAGGGACCTAATTCACCCCTCCACTTT. It encodes CASSTSEKGPNSPLHF. The J gene is TRBJ1-6, the V gene TRBV6-1; tentative D call: TRBD1 (5 bases). Germline CDR1 reads MNHNS; CDR2 reads SASEGT. V was pared by 6 bases and J by 6 bases, with 18 bases between. CDR3 length: 16 residues.

This chain joins TRBV7-9 and TRBJ2-7; D is unclear. The CDR3 totals 16 residues. Germline V gene lookup returns CDR1 SEHNR and CDR2 FQNEAQ (reference sequence). V was clipped by 6 bases and J by 5 bases, with 23 bases between them. The CDR3 DNA sequence: TGTGCCAGCAGACCGAACTGGGCCAAACGAAAGAACGAGCAGTACTTC. As protein: CASRPNWAKRKNEQYF.

This clonotype was seen many times. The J gene is TRBJ1-1, the V gene TRBV10-1; maybe TRBD1 (5 bases). V was cut by 5 bases and J by 3 bases, with 19 bases left in between. Germline-derived CDR1 and CDR2 are WNHNN and SYGVQD (reference sequence). CDR3 length equals 16 residues. The CDR3 sequence: CASSYRDGEPYTEAFF. Here the CDR3 DNA reads TGCGCCAGCAGTTACCGGGACGGGGAACCCTACACTGAAGCTTTCTTT.

Many counts were recorded for this clonotype. The chain employs TRBV7-6 and TRBJ2-2; 12 bases map to TRBD1. V trimming: 3 bases; J trimming: 6 bases; junction bases outside the gene matches: 8. Germline V gene sequence: CDR1 SGHVS, CDR2 FNYEAQ. The CDR3 length is 17 residues. CDR3: CASSFQPGQGAAGELFF. CDR3 nucleotides: TGTGCCAGCAGCTTCCAACCGGGACAGGGGGCCGCCGGGGAGCTGTTTTTT.

This clonotype was detected many times. The chain links TRBV15 to TRBJ1-1; 8 bases agree with TRBD1. The CDR3 runs to 13 residues. Trimming at V came to 1 base and at J to 10 bases, leaving 5 bases not matched to a gene. Germline CDR1 and CDR2: LNHNV and YYDKDF (reference sequence). This CDR3 is CATSRATGDPAFF. CDR3 DNA: TGTGCCACCAGCAGAGCGACAGGGGATCCAGCTTTCTTT.